Each of the 18 T cell receptor beta chains below was sequenced from the same sample in a study of OX40 agonist ivuxolimab in advanced cancers. Generated by immunoSEQ multiplex PCR, the TCRdb table keeps only in-frame clones and is missing some. The sample lists about 80,000 clones, 84% occurring once. Sequenced here: CD4+ or CD8+ T cells sorted from blood, sampled in a trial of the OX40 agonist ivuxolimab. The receptors were sampled from an adult with an advanced solid tumor such as melanoma, head and neck, liver or kidney cancer.

This sequence joins TRBV28 and TRBJ1-5, with D maybe TRBD1 (5 bases). This CDR3 has 18 amino acids. Trimming left V 2 bases short and J 1 base short, with 18 bases between. Looked up from germline, CDR1 is MDHEN and CDR2 is SYDVKM. CDR3 in DNA: TGTGCCAGCAGTTTAGGGCGGGGCGGAGGTAGAAGCAATCAGCCCCAGCATTTT. As protein: CASSLGRGGGRSNQPQHF.

The chain is built from TRBV7-6 and TRBJ2-7; possible D gene TRBD2, 5 bases. Germline CDR1 SGHVS, CDR2 FNYEAQ. Trimming cost V 4 bases and J 1 base, with 17 bases left between them. This CDR3 is built from 16 residues. The CDR3 DNA follows: TGTGCCAGCAGCTCGGGCACGGGGTTGTCGTCCTACGAGCAGTACTTC. It encodes CASSSGTGLSSYEQYF.

This clone was observed a single time. The chain links TRBV5-1 to TRBJ2-3, with 8 positions matching TRBD2. Germline CDR1 is SGHRS and CDR2 is YFSETQ. The CDR3 extends over 16 amino acids. The trim removed 4 bases at V and 6 bases at J, leaving 13 bases unmatched. The CDR3, as DNA: TGCGCCAGCAGCGCCCCCCTCGTAGCGGGAATGGATACGCAGTATTTT. As protein: CASSAPLVAGMDTQYF.

The rearrangement joins TRBV5-1 to TRBJ1-1, with D possibly TRBD1 on 5 matching bases. The CDR3 sequence is 14 residues long. V lost 4 bases and J 4 bases, leaving 14 bases between the germline ends. Germline V gives CDR1 SGHRS, CDR2 YFSETQ. The CDR3 spells CASSTMGEPTEAFF. CDR3 sequence (DNA): TGCGCCAGCAGCACGATGGGGGAACCCACTGAAGCTTTCTTT.

The chain links TRBV5-4 to TRBJ1-1; tentatively, D is TRBD1 (5 bases). The ends were cut back, 5 bases at V and 3 bases at J, with 11 bases in the middle. Germline V gives CDR1 SGHNT, CDR2 YYREEE (reference sequence). The CDR3 is 13 amino acids. CDR3: CASRTSGYTEAFF. In nucleotides, the CDR3 is TGTGCCAGCAGAACCTCAGGGTACACTGAAGCTTTCTTT.

The gene calls are TRBV7-6 and TRBJ2-3; weak D call: TRBD2 (6 bases). Germline V CDR1 and CDR2: SGHVS, FNYEAQ. This CDR3 has 15 amino acids. V dropped 5 bases and J dropped 2 bases, with 14 bases sitting between them. This CDR3 is CASSSTWDSTDTQYF. The CDR3 DNA reads TGTGCCAGCAGCAGCACCTGGGACTCCACAGATACGCAGTATTTT.

This clone was detected only a few times. The rearrangement joins TRBV28 to TRBJ1-5, with no clear D. Trimming cost V 3 bases and J 3 bases, with 9 bases left between them. CDR3 length equals 14 residues. From germline, CDR1 is MDHEN and CDR2 SYDVKM. The CDR3 sequence is CASSLRYFNQPQHF. The CDR3 nucleotides are TGTGCCAGCAGTTTGAGGTATTTCAATCAGCCCCAGCATTTT.

The chain recombines TRBV4-1 with TRBJ2-3; TRBD2 matches 7 bases. Germline assignment: CDR1 MGHRA and CDR2 YSYEKL. V lost 0 bases and J lost 1; bases outside the gene matches: 4. CDR3 size: 16 residues. Here the CDR3 DNA reads TGCGCCAGCAGCCAAGATGGTGCGGGGGGCACAGATACGCAGTATTTT. It is translated as CASSQDGAGGTDTQYF.

This rearrangement joins TRBV5-1 to TRBJ1-1, with TRBD1 identical over 8 bases. Germline-derived CDR1 and CDR2 are SGHRS and YFSETQ. This CDR3 has 16 residues. Unmatched junction bases numbered 10, after V lost 4 bases and J lost 2 bases. The chain's CDR3 is CASSPDRGWGNTEAFF. CDR3 bases: TGCGCCAGCAGCCCCGACAGGGGATGGGGAAACACTGAAGCTTTCTTT.

The rearrangement links TRBV21-1 to TRBJ2-2; TRBD1, the D gene given by the table, was not confirmed from the DNA. TRBV21-1 is assigned pseudogene status. CDR3 length: 15 amino acids. DNA of the CDR3: TGTGCCAGCAGCCAGGGGGTAGTAAACACCGGGGAGCTGTTTTTT. It is translated as CASSQGVVNTGELFF.

DNA for the CDR3: TGTGCCAGCTCACCACTCGGACAGGCCACTACGGCGGGGGAGCAGTACTTC. Amino acid sequence: CASSPLGQATTAGEQYF. The chain links TRBV18 to TRBJ2-7, with D perhaps TRBD1 (7 bases). The germline V gene has CDR1 KGHSH and CDR2 LQKENI. The CDR3 totals 17 residues. V was pared by 1 base and J by 7 bases, with 23 bases between.

This clone has only a few counts. The chain uses TRBV4-3 and TRBJ1-6; TRBD1 matches at 7 bases. Germline V gene lookup returns CDR1 LGHNA and CDR2 YSLEER. CDR3 length equals 14 residues. Trimming took 4 bases from V and 5 from J; bases not matched to a gene: 2. The CDR3 DNA sequence: TGCGCCAGCAGCCCGACAGGGAATAATTCACCCCTCCACTTT. Translated: CASSPTGNNSPLHF.

This chain uses TRBV19 with TRBJ1-3; the D gene is possibly TRBD1 (6 bases). Germline V gene sequence: CDR1 LNHDA, CDR2 SQIVND (reference sequence). The CDR3 runs to 15 residues. Trimming pared 3 bases from V and 2 bases from J, leaving 11 bases between. The CDR3 nucleotides are TGTGCCAGTAGTATTCAGGGGAACACTGGAAACACCATATATTTT. Its translation: CASSIQGNTGNTIYF. The whole variable domain, filled in from reference TRBV19 and TRBJ1-3, reads DGGITQSPKYLFRKEGQNVTLSCEQNLNHDAMYWYRQDPGQGLRLIYYSQIVNDFQKGDIAEGYSVSREKKESFPLTVTSAQKNPTAFYLCASSIQGNTGNTIYFGEGSWLTVV.

On this clone itself: One end of the junction fails to match germline, which may point to a read error. The J gene is TRBJ2-5, the V gene TRBV30; 7 nucleotides align to TRBD2. CDR3 length: 15 amino acids. Germline V gene lookup returns CDR1 GTSNPN and CDR2 SVGIG (reference sequence). CDR3 residues: CAGRAVTRFGETQYF. In DNA, the CDR3 is TGTGCCGGGAGGGCCGTGACTAGGTTCGGAGAGACCCAGTACTTC.

The V call is TRBV5-6, the J call TRBJ2-1; D is uncertain. Trimming removed 3 bases from V and 6 bases from J, with 13 bases in between. The germline V gene has CDR1 SGHDT and CDR2 YYEEEE. The CDR3 has 14 amino acids. This CDR3 reads CASSWAGLVNEQFF. The CDR3 DNA follows: TGTGCCAGCAGCTGGGCCGGGTTGGTCAATGAGCAGTTCTTC.

The chain has TRBV7-7 and TRBJ2-5; a possible D gene is TRBD1 (5 bases). Germline assignment: CDR1 SSHAT and CDR2 FNYEAQ (reference sequence). The CDR3 is 14 amino acids. V lost 0 bases and J 8 bases, leaving 13 bases between the germline ends. The CDR3 reads CASSLAPGPDTQYF. In DNA, the CDR3 is TGTGCCAGCAGCTTAGCGCCAGGGCCGGACACCCAGTACTTC.

The J gene is TRBJ1-2, the V gene TRBV18, with D tentatively TRBD1 (6 bases). The CDR3 is 16 amino acids. The germline CDR1 and CDR2 sequences are KGHSH and LQKENI. V was trimmed by 2 bases and J by 6 bases, leaving 19 bases between them. This chain's CDR3 is CASSPGGVFRIHGYTF. In nucleotides, the CDR3 is TGTGCCAGCTCACCAGGGGGCGTATTCAGGATTCATGGCTACACCTTC.

CDR3 in amino acids: CASSLGVYRGSYEQYF. CDR3 sequence (DNA): TGTGCCAGCAGCTTAGGGGTTTACAGGGGCTCGTACGAGCAGTACTTC. This chain joins TRBV13 and TRBJ2-7; 7 bases match TRBD1. Looked up from germline, CDR1 is PRHDT and CDR2 is FYEKMQ (reference sequence). Losses at the gene ends were 0 bases for V and 4 bases for J; bases not matched to a gene: 9. The CDR3 length is 16 residues.